These T cell receptor beta chains were read from a single sample in a study of identical twins. Via MiXCR, TCRdb re-called the 5' RACE reads, giving one row per CDR3 protein. Among around 470,000 distinct CDR3 sequences listed, approximately 15% were seen once. The sample also formed part of further work on yellow fever vaccine responses in identical twins.

Sequencing used CD4+ T cells sorted from blood. These receptors all stem from a woman aged 18-29 years in good health. CDR3s include the opening cysteine and the closing phenylalanine or tryptophan. A D gene is named only where the DNA matches it firmly. Size values are once, few and many counts, or a class for expanded clones, and some rows have none.

clone_size | d_call | j_call | v_call | cdr3_aa | cdr3_nt
once | NA | TRBJ2-7 | TRBV6-5 | CASSYWRDGVYEQYF | TGTGCCAGCAGTTACTGGAGGGACGGAGTCTACGAGCAGTACTTC
NA | NA | TRBJ2-5 | TRBV7-9 | CASSLMVGAETQYF | TGTGCCAGCAGCTTAATGGTGGGAGCCGAGACCCAGTACTTC
NA | NA | TRBJ2-3 | TRBV20-1 | CSVPPIQFTDTQYF | TGCAGTGTTCCCCCGATTCAATTCACAGATACGCAGTATTTT
many | TRBD1 | TRBJ1-2 | TRBV12-3/TRBV12-4 | CASSLRQGNYGYTF | TGTGCCAGCAGTTTAAGACAGGGGAACTATGGCTACACCTTC
NA | NA | TRBJ1-2 | TRBV10-3 | CAISESSDYGYTF | TGTGCCATCAGTGAGTCTTCTGACTATGGCTACACCTTC
NA | NA | TRBJ2-3 | TRBV3-1 | CASSQAGGQYF | TGTGCCAGCAGCCAGGCCGGCGGGCAGTATTTT
few | TRBD1 | TRBJ2-7 | TRBV14 | CASSHAFGQATSYEQYF | TGTGCCAGCAGCCACGCGTTTGGACAGGCTACCTCCTACGAGCAGTACTTC
NA | TRBD2 | TRBJ2-7 | TRBV6-1 | CASSSLAGGDSYEQYF | TGTGCCAGCAGCAGCCTAGCGGGAGGGGACTCCTACGAGCAGTACTTC
NA | TRBD2 | TRBJ2-3 | TRBV4-3 | CASSQDSILAGGFTQYF | TGCGCCAGCAGCCAAGATAGTATCCTAGCGGGAGGGTTCACGCAGTATTTT
NA | NA | TRBJ1-1 | TRBV9 | CASSLGGGQAFF | TGTGCCAGCAGCCTCGGGGGTGGCCAGGCTTTCTTT
many | NA | TRBJ2-1 | TRBV4-2 | CASSSGTGEQFF | TGTGCCAGCAGCTCAGGGACGGGGGAGCAGTTCTTC
many | NA | TRBJ1-4 | TRBV12-3/TRBV12-4 | CASSFGAEKLFF | TGTGCCAGCAGTTTTGGGGCAGAAAAACTGTTTTTT
NA | NA | TRBJ2-1 | TRBV28 | CASSRSPSNEQFF | TGTGCCAGCAGCCGTTCCCCTTCCAATGAGCAGTTCTTC
NA | NA | TRBJ2-7 | TRBV20-1 | CSARRADEQYF | TGCAGTGCACGAAGAGCCGACGAGCAGTACTTC
NA | TRBD2 | TRBJ2-1 | TRBV6-1 | CASVSGGAYHEQFF | TGTGCCAGCGTAAGCGGGGGGGCTTACCATGAGCAGTTCTTC
few | NA | TRBJ2-1 | TRBV20-1 | CSATDSHGSSYNEQFF | TGCAGTGCTACCGACTCTCACGGGAGCTCCTACAATGAGCAGTTCTTC
NA | NA | TRBJ1-1 | TRBV25-1 | CASRRVGGTEAFF | TGTGCCAGCAGGAGGGTGGGGGGCACTGAAGCTTTCTTT
few | NA | TRBJ2-1 | TRBV19 | CASSSLGESSYNEQFF | TGTGCCAGTAGTAGCCTGGGGGAGAGCTCCTACAATGAGCAGTTCTTC
many | NA | TRBJ2-7 | TRBV25-1 | CASSGAIEQYF | TGTGCCAGCAGTGGTGCTATAGAGCAGTACTTC
NA | TRBD1 | TRBJ2-1 | TRBV24-1 | CATSEPSGGEGNEQFF | TGTGCCACCAGTGAGCCATCAGGGGGTGAGGGGAATGAGCAGTTCTTC
NA | TRBD1 | TRBJ2-2 | TRBV5-6 | CASSWDRGSTGELFF | TGTGCCAGCAGCTGGGACAGGGGGTCGACCGGGGAGCTGTTTTTT
NA | NA | TRBJ2-3 | TRBV20-1 | CSASLQNLDKTSTDTQYF | TGCAGTGCTAGCCTTCAGAACCTAGATAAAACTAGCACAGATACGCAGTATTTT
NA | NA | TRBJ2-1 | TRBV28 | CASKVGSSYNEQFF | TGTGCCAGCAAGGTGGGGAGCTCCTACAATGAGCAGTTCTTC
few | NA | TRBJ2-5 | TRBV20-1 | CSAKRDLETQYF | TGCAGTGCTAAGAGGGACTTGGAGACCCAGTACTTC
few | TRBD2 | TRBJ2-1 | TRBV24-1 | CATSPASGRPSYNEQFF | TGTGCCACCAGTCCAGCTAGCGGGAGGCCCTCCTACAATGAGCAGTTCTTC
few | NA | TRBJ2-5 | TRBV10-3 | CAISDTTGGETQYF | TGTGCCATCAGTGACACGACAGGTGGAGAGACCCAGTACTTC